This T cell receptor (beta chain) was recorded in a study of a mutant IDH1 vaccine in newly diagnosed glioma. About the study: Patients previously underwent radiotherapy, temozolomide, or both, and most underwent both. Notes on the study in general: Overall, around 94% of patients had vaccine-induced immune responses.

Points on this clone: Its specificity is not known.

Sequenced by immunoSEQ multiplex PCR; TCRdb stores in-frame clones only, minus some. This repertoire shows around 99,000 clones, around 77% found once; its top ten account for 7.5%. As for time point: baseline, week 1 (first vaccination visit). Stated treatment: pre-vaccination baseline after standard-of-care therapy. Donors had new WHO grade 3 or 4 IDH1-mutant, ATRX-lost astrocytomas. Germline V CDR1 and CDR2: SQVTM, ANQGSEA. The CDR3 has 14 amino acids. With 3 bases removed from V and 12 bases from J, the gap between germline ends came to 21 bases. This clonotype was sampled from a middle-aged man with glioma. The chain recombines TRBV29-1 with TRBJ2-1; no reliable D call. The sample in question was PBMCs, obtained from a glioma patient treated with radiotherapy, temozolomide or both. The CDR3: CSVDAPYGNEGQFF. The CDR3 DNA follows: TGCAGCGTTGATGCTCCCTATGGGAATGAAGGGCAGTTCTTC.